Each of the 25 T cell receptor beta chains below was sequenced from the same sample in a study of shared clonotypes between healthy human individuals. Some clones are missing from TCRdb's copy, which holds only in-frame ones; the method was immunoSEQ multiplex PCR. This sample carries around 640,000 clones, about 96% of them seen once, and the ten largest clones take 0.11%. CD45RO-negative CD8 cells positively selected for CCR7 made up the naive population, which excluded terminally differentiated effector memory CD45RA+ cells. Sample: naive CD8+ T cells sorted from blood. The receptors were gathered from a woman aged 25 to 39 in good health.

The chain has TRBV7-6 and TRBJ2-2; TRBD2 might be the D (5 bases). The V and J ends lost 2 bases and 4 bases respectively, with 11 bases between them. CDR3 size: 15 residues. The germline V gene has CDR1 SGHVS and CDR2 FNYEAQ. The CDR3 region is CASSLWERGTGELFF. The CDR3, as DNA: TGTGCCAGCAGCTTATGGGAGCGTGGCACCGGGGAGCTGTTTTTT.

This clone was observed a single time. This chain links TRBV19 with TRBJ1-5; D unresolved. V was pared by 0 bases and J by 0 bases, with 6 bases between. CDR3 size: 15 residues. Per the germline V gene, CDR1 is LNHDA and CDR2 is SQIVND (reference sequence). The CDR3: CASSIDNYSNQPQHF. DNA of the CDR3: TGTGCCAGTAGTATAGATAACTATAGCAATCAGCCCCAGCATTTT.

The rearrangement uses TRBV27 and TRBJ1-1; D call uncertain. This CDR3 has 13 residues. Per the germline V gene, CDR1 is MNHEY and CDR2 is SMNVEV (reference sequence). Trimming stripped 2 bases from V and 4 bases from J, with 8 bases between. This CDR3 is CASSLGISTEAFF. DNA for the CDR3: TGTGCCAGCAGTTTAGGCATTTCCACTGAAGCTTTCTTT.

This rearrangement joins TRBV2 to TRBJ2-7; possible D gene TRBD1, 6 bases. V lost 6 bases to trimming and J lost 0 bases, with 12 bases between them. The CDR3 is made up of 14 amino acids. The V gene's germline CDR1 is SNHLY and CDR2 FYNNEI. The CDR3, as DNA: TGTGCCAGCAGCCACACAGGGAGCTCCTACGAGCAGTACTTC. This translates into CASSHTGSSYEQYF. The full variable domain, rest sourced from reference TRBV2 and TRBJ2-7, is EPEVTQTPSHQVTQMGQEVILRCVPISNHLYFYWYRQILGQKVEFLVSFYNNEISEKSEIFDDQFSVERPDGSNFTLKIRSTKLEDSAMYFCASSHTGSSYEQYFGPGTRLTVT.

The gene calls are TRBV27 and TRBJ1-1; 7 positions agree with TRBD1. Germline CDR1 reads MNHEY; CDR2 reads SMNVEV (reference sequence). V trimming: 10 bases; J trimming: 3 bases; junction bases outside the gene matches: 14. This CDR3 spans 15 amino acids. CDR3 sequence reads: CATTPRGGAHTEAFF. The DNA of the CDR3 is TGTGCCACCACTCCTAGAGGGGGCGCGCACACTGAAGCTTTCTTT.

The count of this clone is one. The rearrangement uses TRBV2 and TRBJ2-1; D uncertain. CDR1 is SNHLY and CDR2 is FYNNEI in the germline V gene. The CDR3 runs to 17 residues. The V end was cut by 3 bases, the J end by 4 bases, with 19 bases between. DNA of the CDR3: TGTGCCAGCAGTGAGTTTTGGGTTGAGCTGTCTTACAATGAGCAGTTCTTC. The encoded protein is CASSEFWVELSYNEQFF.

The V call is TRBV7-9, the J call TRBJ1-1; 7 nucleotides line up with TRBD1. The CDR3 runs 12 residues. The V segment lost 3 bases and the J segment 7 bases; nucleotides outside the gene matches: 2. The germline V gene encodes CDR1 SEHNR and CDR2 FQNEAQ (reference sequence). Written as DNA, the CDR3 is TGTGCCAGCAGCTTGGGGACAGTTGAAGCTTTCTTT. It yields the protein CASSLGTVEAFF.

Concerning this clone: Other DNA sequences within the sample encode an identical CDR3. V gene TRBV28 combines with J gene TRBJ2-7; tentative D call: TRBD1 (7 bases). The CDR3 is 14 residues long. Trimming pared 6 bases from V and 1 base from J, leaving 13 bases between. Germline V gives CDR1 MDHEN, CDR2 SYDVKM. In DNA form, the CDR3 reads TGTGCCAGCAGCTCCCAGGGGGGTTCCTACGAGCAGTACTTC. Residues: CASSSQGGSYEQYF.

The rearrangement uses TRBV28 and TRBJ2-3; 8 bases align to TRBD2. CDR3 length: 16 residues. Germline-derived CDR1 and CDR2 are MDHEN and SYDVKM. The J segment lost 0 bases and the V segment lost 5 bases, leaving 7 bases of the junction unmatched. CDR3: CASSLLTSGSTDTQYF. Written as DNA, the CDR3 is TGTGCCAGCAGTCTCCTCACTAGCGGAAGCACAGATACGCAGTATTTT. Looking up the rest from reference TRBV28 and TRBJ2-3 gives the full variable domain: DVKVTQSSRYLVKRTGEKVFLECVQDMDHENMFWYRQDPGLGLRLIYFSYDVKMKEKGDIPEGYSVSREKKERFSLILESASTNQTSMYLCASSLLTSGSTDTQYFGPGTRLTVL.

V and J are TRBV28 and TRBJ2-7, with D possibly being TRBD2 (6 bases). CDR1 is MDHEN and CDR2 is SYDVKM in the germline V gene. Between the trimmed V and J ends, which lost 0 bases and 6 bases, there was a span of 6 bases. This CDR3 region has 12 residues. CDR3 DNA: TGTGCCAGCAGTTTATGGGGGGGCGAGCAGTACTTC. Residues: CASSLWGGEQYF. Full variable domain (remainder filled in from reference TRBV28 and TRBJ2-7): DVKVTQSSRYLVKRTGEKVFLECVQDMDHENMFWYRQDPGLGLRLIYFSYDVKMKEKGDIPEGYSVSREKKERFSLILESASTNQTSMYLCASSLWGGEQYFGPGTRLTVT.

J is TRBJ2-3 and V is TRBV28, with TRBD1 matching over 9 bases. Germline trimming cut 2 bases from V and 4 bases from J; bases unmatched to any gene: 4. This CDR3 region has 15 residues. Germline CDR1 reads MDHEN; CDR2 reads SYDVKM. CDR3 nucleotides: TGTGCCAGCAGTTTAGGACAGGGGTGGTCAGATACGCAGTATTTT. This sequence encodes CASSLGQGWSDTQYF.

V usage is TRBV28 and J usage is TRBJ2-3, with a weak D call TRBD1 (5 bases). The length of the CDR3 is 18 residues. With 8 bases removed from V and 6 bases from J, the gap between germline ends came to 30 bases. Germline CDR1 reads MDHEN; CDR2 reads SYDVKM. For the CDR3, the DNA is TGTGCCAGCGTAACTACCGATCCAGGGAAGGGGCAGGTCGATACGCAGTATTTT. Translated, it gives CASVTTDPGKGQVDTQYF.

V is TRBV2 and J is TRBJ1-2; TRBD1 agrees at 7 bases. Per germline, CDR1 SNHLY and CDR2 FYNNEI. After removal of 8 bases from V and 4 bases from J, the junction contained 7 bases not matched to a gene. The CDR3 extends over 13 amino acids. CDR3 loop: CASQQGLGYGYTF. CDR3 in DNA: TGTGCCAGCCAACAGGGGCTCGGCTATGGCTACACCTTC.

This chain connects TRBV28 to TRBJ2-7, with 13 positions matching TRBD2. This CDR3 is 14 amino acids long. Germline assignment: CDR1 MDHEN and CDR2 SYDVKM. J was trimmed by 4 bases and V by 7 bases; bases with no gene match: 4. The CDR3 nucleotides are TGTGCCAGCACCTGGACTAGCGGGAGTTACGAGCAGTACTTC. Protein product: CASTWTSGSYEQYF. Filled out from reference TRBV28 and TRBJ2-7, the complete variable domain reads DVKVTQSSRYLVKRTGEKVFLECVQDMDHENMFWYRQDPGLGLRLIYFSYDVKMKEKGDIPEGYSVSREKKERFSLILESASTNQTSMYLCASTWTSGSYEQYFGPGTRLTVT.

The chain links TRBV28 to TRBJ2-7, with D uncertain. Trimming cost V 2 bases and J 9 bases, with 14 bases left between them. The CDR3 loop spans 13 amino acids. Looked up from germline, CDR1 is MDHEN and CDR2 is SYDVKM. The DNA of the CDR3 is TGTGCCAGCAGTTTAGCCAGCCTCACGGGGCAGTACTTC. This encodes CASSLASLTGQYF.

The V call is TRBV28, the J call TRBJ2-7; 8 bases align to TRBD2. The germline V gene encodes CDR1 MDHEN and CDR2 SYDVKM. V was clipped by 4 bases and J by 4 bases; unmatched bases: 12. The CDR3 covers 16 residues. CDR3 sequence reads: CASSSPLVSGMYEQYF. CDR3 nucleotide sequence: TGTGCCAGCAGTTCCCCTCTGGTTAGCGGGATGTACGAGCAGTACTTC.

The chain employs TRBV4-2 and TRBJ2-3, with no clear D. Trimming pared 7 bases from V and 5 bases from J, leaving 25 bases between. The CDR3 is 17 amino acids. The germline gives CDR1 LGHNA, CDR2 YNFKEQ. For the CDR3, the DNA is TGTGCCAGCAACCCCCAGCGAGTGCGAGGTTCCATAGATACGCAGTATTTT. Amino acid sequence: CASNPQRVRGSIDTQYF.

The chain combines TRBV2 with TRBJ2-3; tentative D call: TRBD2 (5 bases). CDR3 length: 16 amino acids. V was clipped by 8 bases and J by 2 bases, with 20 bases between them. CDR1 and CDR2 (germline): SNHLY, FYNNEI. CDR3 in amino acids: CASHDGKVSFTDTQYF. The CDR3 region has the DNA TGTGCCAGCCACGACGGGAAGGTATCTTTCACAGATACGCAGTATTTT.

V is TRBV7-6 and J is TRBJ2-7; tentatively, D is TRBD2 (6 bases). This CDR3 spans 15 amino acids. V was trimmed by 5 bases and J by 5 bases, leaving 19 bases between them. Germline-derived CDR1 and CDR2 are SGHVS and FNYEAQ. CDR3 region: CASSRSWPGLDEQYF. The CDR3 DNA reads as TGTGCCAGCAGCCGGAGCTGGCCGGGACTCGACGAGCAGTACTTC.

The rearrangement links TRBV13 to TRBJ2-7; TRBD1 matches 8 bases. Losses at the gene ends were 1 base for V and 6 bases for J; bases not matched to a gene: 8. CDR1 and CDR2 (germline): PRHDT, FYEKMQ (reference sequence). The CDR3 totals 15 residues. The CDR3 loop reads CASSLADRVSSEQYF. The DNA for the CDR3 is TGTGCCAGCAGCTTAGCGGACAGGGTGAGTTCCGAGCAGTACTTC. Full variable domain (remainder filled in from reference TRBV13 and TRBJ2-7): AAGVIQSPRHLIKEKRETATLKCYPIPRHDTVYWYQQGPGQDPQFLISFYEKMQSDKGSIPDRFSAQQFSDYHSELNMSSLELGDSALYFCASSLADRVSSEQYFGPGTRLTVT.

V usage is TRBV6-5 and J usage is TRBJ2-3; D uncertain. Trimming took off 6 bases at V and 4 bases at J, with 17 bases between the two ends. This CDR3 comprises 15 residues. Germline V gene lookup returns CDR1 MNHEY and CDR2 SVGAGI. The CDR3 is CASSPSSPLADTQYF. The CDR3 DNA is TGTGCCAGCAGCCCCTCTTCACCCCTCGCAGATACGCAGTATTTT.

The gene calls are TRBV7-9 and TRBJ2-7; tentatively, D is TRBD1 (6 bases). CDR3 size: 16 residues. Germline V gene sequence: CDR1 SEHNR, CDR2 FQNEAQ (reference sequence). V lost 3 bases, J lost 5 bases, and 20 bases lay in between. The chain's CDR3 is CASSLGMGAIWNEQYF. The CDR3 DNA reads as TGTGCCAGCAGCTTGGGGATGGGGGCGATTTGGAACGAGCAGTACTTC. Using reference TRBV7-9 and TRBJ2-7 for the parts outside the CDR3, the full variable domain is DTGVSQNPRHKITKRGQNVTFRCDPISEHNRLYWYRQTLGQGPEFLTYFQNEAQLEKSRLLSDRFSAERPKGSFSTLEIQRTEQGDSAMYLCASSLGMGAIWNEQYFGPGTRLTVT.

V usage is TRBV28 and J usage is TRBJ2-3, with TRBD2 matching over 10 bases. V was pared by 1 base and J by 5 bases, with 6 bases of the junction left unmatched. This CDR3 spans 16 amino acids. Germline V gene sequence: CDR1 MDHEN, CDR2 SYDVKM. The CDR3 spells CASSLYLAGVGDTQYF. The CDR3 region has the DNA TGTGCCAGCAGTTTATATCTAGCGGGAGTGGGAGATACGCAGTATTTT.

V and J are TRBV6-1 and TRBJ2-3, with 8 nucleotides matching TRBD1. Germline V gene data show CDR1 as MNHNS and CDR2 as SASEGT. The CDR3 contains 15 residues. Trimming at V came to 4 bases and at J to 4 bases, leaving 7 bases not matched to a gene. In DNA form, the CDR3 reads TGTGCCAGCAGTGTTGAGACAGGGGCCCCAGATACGCAGTATTTT. The encoded protein is CASSVETGAPDTQYF.

V usage is TRBV10-2 and J usage is TRBJ2-7; D gene unclear. The V gene's germline CDR1 is WSHSY and CDR2 SAAADI. CDR3 length equals 13 residues. Trimming removed 7 bases from V and 0 bases from J, with 10 bases in between. For the CDR3, the DNA is TGCGCCAGCAATTCCAGGAGCTCCTACGAGCAGTACTTC. This encodes CASNSRSSYEQYF.